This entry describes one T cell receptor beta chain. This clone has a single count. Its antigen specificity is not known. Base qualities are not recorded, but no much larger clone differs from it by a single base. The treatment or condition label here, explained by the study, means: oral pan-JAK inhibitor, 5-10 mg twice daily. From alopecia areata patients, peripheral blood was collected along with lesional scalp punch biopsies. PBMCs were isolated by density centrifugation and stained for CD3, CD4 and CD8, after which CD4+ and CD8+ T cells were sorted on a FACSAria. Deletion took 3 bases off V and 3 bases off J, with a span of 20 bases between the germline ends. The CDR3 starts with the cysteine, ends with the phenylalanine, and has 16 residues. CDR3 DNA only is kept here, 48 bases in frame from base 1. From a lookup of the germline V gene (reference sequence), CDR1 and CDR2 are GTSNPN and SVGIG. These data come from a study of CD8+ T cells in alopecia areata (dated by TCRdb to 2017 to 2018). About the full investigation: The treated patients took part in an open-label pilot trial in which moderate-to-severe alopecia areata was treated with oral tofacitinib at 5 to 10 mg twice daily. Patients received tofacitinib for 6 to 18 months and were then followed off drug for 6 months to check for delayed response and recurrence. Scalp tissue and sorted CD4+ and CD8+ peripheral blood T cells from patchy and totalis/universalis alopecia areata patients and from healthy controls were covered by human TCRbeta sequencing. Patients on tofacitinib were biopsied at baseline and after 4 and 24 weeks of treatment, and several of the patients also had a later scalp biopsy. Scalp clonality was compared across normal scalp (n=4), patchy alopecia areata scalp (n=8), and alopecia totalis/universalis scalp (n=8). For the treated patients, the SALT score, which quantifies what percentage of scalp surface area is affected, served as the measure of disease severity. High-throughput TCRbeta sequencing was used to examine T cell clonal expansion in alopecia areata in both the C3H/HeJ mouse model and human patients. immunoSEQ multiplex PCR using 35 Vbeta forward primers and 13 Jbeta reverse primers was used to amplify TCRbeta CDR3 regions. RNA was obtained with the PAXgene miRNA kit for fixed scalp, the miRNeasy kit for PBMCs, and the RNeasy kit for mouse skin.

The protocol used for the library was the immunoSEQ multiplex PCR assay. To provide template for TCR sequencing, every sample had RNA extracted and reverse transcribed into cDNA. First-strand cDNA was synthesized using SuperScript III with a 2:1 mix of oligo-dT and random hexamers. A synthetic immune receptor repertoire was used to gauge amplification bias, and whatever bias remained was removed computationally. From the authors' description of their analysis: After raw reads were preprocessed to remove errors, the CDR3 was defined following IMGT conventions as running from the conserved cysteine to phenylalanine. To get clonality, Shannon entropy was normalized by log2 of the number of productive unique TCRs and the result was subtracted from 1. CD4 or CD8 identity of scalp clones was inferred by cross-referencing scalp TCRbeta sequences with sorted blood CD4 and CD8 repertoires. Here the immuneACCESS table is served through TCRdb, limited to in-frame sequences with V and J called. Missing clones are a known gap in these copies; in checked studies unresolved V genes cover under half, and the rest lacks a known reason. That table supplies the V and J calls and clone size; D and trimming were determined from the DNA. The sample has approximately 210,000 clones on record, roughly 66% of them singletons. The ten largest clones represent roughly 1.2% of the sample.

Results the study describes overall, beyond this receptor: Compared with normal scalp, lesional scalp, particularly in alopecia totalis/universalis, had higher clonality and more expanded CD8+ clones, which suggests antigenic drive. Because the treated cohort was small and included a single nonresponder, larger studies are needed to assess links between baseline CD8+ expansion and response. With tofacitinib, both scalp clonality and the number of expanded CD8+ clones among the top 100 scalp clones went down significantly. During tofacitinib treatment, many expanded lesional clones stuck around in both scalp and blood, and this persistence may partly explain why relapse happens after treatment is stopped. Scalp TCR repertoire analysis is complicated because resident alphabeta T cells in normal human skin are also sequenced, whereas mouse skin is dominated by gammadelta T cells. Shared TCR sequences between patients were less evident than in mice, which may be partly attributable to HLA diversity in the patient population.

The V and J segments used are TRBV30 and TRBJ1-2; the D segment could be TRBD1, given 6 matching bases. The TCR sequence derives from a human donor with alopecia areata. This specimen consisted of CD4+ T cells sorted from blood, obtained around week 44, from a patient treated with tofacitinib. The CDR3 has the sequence CAWSGKLQGQDYGYTF. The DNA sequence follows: TGTGCCTGGAGCGGCAAACTCCAGGGGCAAGACTATGGCTACACCTTC.